A single sample is the source of the 27 T cell receptor beta chains below, sequenced in a study of CD8 T cells in Susac syndrome. Roughly 0.45 to 1 ug RNA was reverse transcribed with random hexamers. TCRdb ran MiXCR on the immunoSEQ multiplex PCR reads and lists one entry per CDR3 protein. This repertoire shows about 210,000 distinct CDR3 sequences, roughly 92% found once; its top ten account for approximately 0.1%. Sequencing input: CD4+ T cells from PBMCs. The receptor source for this set is a human donor in good health.

The chain is built from TRBV23-1 and TRBJ1-2; 8 bases agree with TRBD1. TRBV23-1 is flagged as an ORF with uncertain function. This CDR3 spans 19 amino acids. V lost 3 bases to trimming and J lost 6 bases; unmatched junction nucleotides: 21. In DNA, the CDR3 is TGCGCCAGCAGTCACTCCCCCAGGGGGCGCTTTTTTTTCGGTGATGGCTACACCTTC. Residues: CASSHSPRGRFFFGDGYTF.

The J gene is TRBJ2-1, the V gene TRBV3-1, with a weak D call TRBD1 (6 bases). Germline V gene data show CDR1 as LGHDT and CDR2 as YNNKEL (reference sequence). Trimming took off 4 bases at V and 10 bases at J, with 23 bases between the two ends. The CDR3 runs 16 residues. The CDR3 nucleotides are TGTGCCAGCAGCCGAACAACAGGGTTGGGCAAGGGGGAGCAGTTCTTC. It specifies CASSRTTGLGKGEQFF.

The chain recombines TRBV4-3 with TRBJ2-1; 7 positions match TRBD2. Losses at the gene ends were 4 bases for V and 3 bases for J; bases not matched to a gene: 6. Germline-derived CDR1 and CDR2 are LGHNA and YSLEER. This CDR3 has 15 residues. The CDR3 protein is CASSRGLENYNEQFF. Written as DNA, the CDR3 is TGCGCCAGCAGCCGAGGACTAGAAAACTACAATGAGCAGTTCTTC.

The count of this clonotype is one. The chain joins TRBV7-3 to TRBJ2-7; a weak D match, TRBD1 (5 bases). The germline CDR1 and CDR2 sequences are SGHTA and FQGTGA. The CDR3 is made up of 15 amino acids. V lost 4 bases, J lost 3 bases, and 16 bases lay in between. In nucleotides, the CDR3 is TGTGCCAGCAGCTACTCAGGGCAGCCCCTCTACGAGCAGTACTTC. Its translation is CASSYSGQPLYEQYF.

The chain links TRBV20-1 to TRBJ2-3; maybe TRBD2 (7 bases). V was pared by 3 bases and J by 2 bases, with 15 bases between. Germline V gene data show CDR1 as DFQATT and CDR2 as SNEGSKA (reference sequence). This CDR3 has 15 amino acids. In nucleotides, the CDR3 is TGCAGTGCTAGCCGAGGGGGGGGACACACAGATACGCAGTATTTT. Residues: CSASRGGGHTDTQYF.

The CDR3: CASSSRPTGSDGYTF. The CDR3 coding sequence is TGCGCCAGCAGCTCTAGACCGACAGGGTCTGATGGCTACACCTTC. This chain uses TRBV5-1 with TRBJ1-2, with 7 bases fitting TRBD1. Trimming cost V 3 bases and J 6 bases; bases outside gene matches: 11. Germline lookup yields CDR1 SGHRS and CDR2 YFSETQ. This CDR3 region has 15 residues.

The chain has TRBV4-1 and TRBJ2-5; D uncertain. Germline V gene sequence: CDR1 MGHRA, CDR2 YSYEKL. The V gene lost 0 bases and the J gene lost 7 bases, with 15 bases spanning the gap. This CDR3 is 15 amino acids long. CDR3 loop: CASSQDLTYQATQYF. The CDR3 nucleotides read TGCGCCAGCAGCCAAGATCTAACCTATCAGGCGACCCAGTACTTC.

The rearrangement links TRBV5-1 to TRBJ2-7; the D call may be TRBD1 or TRBD2 (5 bases each). This CDR3 has 16 residues. Trimming removed 1 base at V and 0 bases at J, with 14 bases between. Germline V CDR1 and CDR2: SGHRS, YFSETQ. In nucleotides, the CDR3 is TGCGCCAGCAGCTTGTACTGGGACGGTGTCTCCTACGAGCAGTACTTC. Protein: CASSLYWDGVSYEQYF. Full variable domain (missing parts from reference TRBV5-1 and TRBJ2-7): KAGVTQTPRYLIKTRGQQVTLSCSPISGHRSVSWYQQTPGQGLQFLFEYFSETQRNKGNFPGRFSGRQFSNSRSEMNVSTLELGDSALYLCASSLYWDGVSYEQYFGPGTRLTVT.

V is TRBV6-1 and J is TRBJ2-4; 7 bases match TRBD2. Unmatched junction bases numbered 8, after V lost 4 bases and J lost 8 bases. Germline CDR1 is MNHNS and CDR2 is SASEGT. This CDR3 contains 14 residues. The CDR3 DNA reads TGTGCCAGCAGTGGAAGGGGAGGGCTTGACATTCAGTACTTC. Translated, it gives CASSGRGGLDIQYF.

The chain joins TRBV6-1 to TRBJ1-1; D is possibly TRBD1 (5 bases). This CDR3 comprises 10 residues. V was cut by 7 bases and J by 12 bases, with 12 bases left in between. Per the germline V gene, CDR1 is MNHNS and CDR2 is SASEGT. CDR3 in amino acids: CASMRGTSFF. The CDR3 coding sequence is TGTGCCAGCATGAGGGGAACTTCTTTCTTT.

The chain joins TRBV29-1 to TRBJ2-1, with D perhaps matching TRBD1 or TRBD2 (5 bases each). V lost 7 bases and J 6 bases, leaving 7 bases between the germline ends. The germline CDR1 and CDR2 sequences are SQVTM and ANQGSEA. The CDR3 is made up of 10 amino acids. The CDR3 here is CSGGGNEQFF. The CDR3 DNA reads as TGCAGCGGTGGGGGCAATGAGCAGTTCTTC.

The chain recombines TRBV28 with TRBJ1-1; 8 positions agree with TRBD1. The CDR3 contains 15 residues. Trimming took 6 bases from V and 4 from J; bases not matched to a gene: 10. Looked up from germline, CDR1 is MDHEN and CDR2 is SYDVKM. This chain's CDR3 is CASSPLGTGFTEAFF. Written as DNA, the CDR3 is TGTGCCAGCAGCCCCCTCGGGACAGGCTTCACTGAAGCTTTCTTT.

The gene calls are TRBV7-2 and TRBJ2-3, with D maybe TRBD1 (5 bases). CDR3 length: 13 residues. CDR1 and CDR2 from the germline V gene are SGHTA and FQGNSA. V lost 5 bases and J 1 base, leaving 7 bases between the germline ends. The CDR3: CASSPQGTDTQYF. CDR3 bases: TGTGCCAGCAGCCCACAGGGCACAGATACGCAGTATTTT. Full variable domain (missing parts from reference TRBV7-2 and TRBJ2-3): GAGVSQSPSNKVTEKGKDVELRCDPISGHTALYWYRQSLGQGLEFLIYFQGNSAPDKSGLPSDRFSAERTGGSVSTLTIQRTQQEDSAVYLCASSPQGTDTQYFGPGTRLTVL.

V gene TRBV6-1 combines with J gene TRBJ1-6; no clear D gene. Trimming left V 7 bases short and J 4 bases short, with 17 bases between. The CDR3 has 16 residues. Per the germline V gene, CDR1 is MNHNS and CDR2 is SASEGT. CDR3 residues: CASKRERASYNSPLHF. CDR3 sequence (DNA): TGTGCCAGCAAAAGAGAGAGGGCCTCATATAATTCACCCCTCCACTTT.

This chain connects TRBV10-3 to TRBJ2-1; 9 bases fit TRBD1. Germline CDR1 reads ENHRY; CDR2 reads SYGVKD. The CDR3 loop spans 15 amino acids. The junction had 7 bases not matched to a gene; V was cut back by 6 bases and J by 4 bases. The CDR3 sequence is CAIREGQGLYNEQFF. DNA for the CDR3: TGTGCCATCAGGGAGGGACAGGGACTTTACAATGAGCAGTTCTTC.

The chain has TRBV4-1 and TRBJ2-1, with 11 bases matching TRBD2. There are 17 residues in the CDR3. V lost 1 base, J lost 5 bases, and 7 bases stayed unmatched. Germline CDR1 is MGHRA and CDR2 is YSYEKL. CDR3 residues: CASSQAPSGGPNNEQFF. Here the CDR3 DNA reads TGCGCCAGCAGCCAAGCCCCTAGCGGGGGGCCGAACAATGAGCAGTTCTTC.

This chain connects TRBV5-1 to TRBJ2-3; D gene ambiguous. The germline V gene has CDR1 SGHRS and CDR2 YFSETQ. This CDR3 contains 15 residues. The V end was cut by 6 bases, the J end by 2 bases, with 16 bases between. CDR3 amino acids: CASTLDGAFTDTQYF. CDR3 nucleotide sequence: TGCGCCAGCACCCTGGATGGCGCCTTCACAGATACGCAGTATTTT. Together with reference TRBV5-1 and TRBJ2-3, the CDR3 gives the full variable domain: KAGVTQTPRYLIKTRGQQVTLSCSPISGHRSVSWYQQTPGQGLQFLFEYFSETQRNKGNFPGRFSGRQFSNSRSEMNVSTLELGDSALYLCASTLDGAFTDTQYFGPGTRLTVL.

This chain joins TRBV12-3 or TRBV12-4 and TRBJ2-2; D is uncertain. V lost 5 bases and J 6 bases, leaving 1 base between the germline ends. The CDR3 covers 10 residues. CDR3 bases: TGTGCCAGCAGTCCCGGGGAGCTGTTTTTT. Its translation: CASSPGELFF.

The rearrangement joins TRBV3-1 to TRBJ1-5, with 11 nucleotides matching TRBD1. Trimming cost V 3 bases and J 5 bases; bases outside gene matches: 9. This CDR3 comprises 17 residues. Germline CDR1 is LGHDT and CDR2 is YNNKEL (reference sequence). In nucleotides, the CDR3 is TGTGCCAGCAGCCAGTCCCCCGGGACAGGGGGTGATCAGCCCCAGCATTTT. This translates into CASSQSPGTGGDQPQHF.

The chain joins TRBV29-1 to TRBJ1-1, with D hard to call. Trimming took off 1 base at V and 0 bases at J, with 18 bases between the two ends. The CDR3 runs 17 residues. Germline values: CDR1 SQVTM, CDR2 ANQGSEA. This CDR3 reads CSVEVPGRSIVNTEAFF. The CDR3 nucleotides are TGCAGCGTTGAAGTTCCTGGCCGGAGTATAGTGAACACTGAAGCTTTCTTT.

This chain links TRBV28 with TRBJ1-5; D not certain. V was cut by 5 bases and J by 6 bases, with 14 bases left in between. The CDR3 is 14 amino acids. The germline V gene encodes CDR1 MDHEN and CDR2 SYDVKM. The CDR3 sequence is CASSPAGWVQPQHF. CDR3 sequence (DNA): TGTGCCAGCAGTCCCGCCGGGTGGGTTCAGCCCCAGCATTTT.

The chain carries TRBV20-1 and TRBJ2-4; TRBD1 matches 8 bases. V shed 5 bases, J shed 8 bases, and the junction held 5 bases outside the gene matches. The CDR3 is 12 residues long. CDR1 is DFQATT and CDR2 is SNEGSKA in the germline V gene (reference sequence). CDR3 in DNA: TGCAGTGCTGGAAGCAGGGGGCACATTCAGTACTTC. Protein sequence: CSAGSRGHIQYF.

The rearrangement uses TRBV14 and TRBJ2-5; D possibly corresponds to TRBD2 (5 bases). The V end lost 8 bases, the J end lost 2 bases, and 12 bases lay between the germline ends. Germline V gene data show CDR1 as SGHDN and CDR2 as FVKESK. This CDR3 has 13 amino acids. CDR3 nucleotide sequence: TGTGCCAGCGCCCGGACTTCTCAAGAGACCCAGTACTTC. Residues: CASARTSQETQYF.

The chain recombines TRBV29-1 with TRBJ2-1; D is unresolved. Germline assignment: CDR1 SQVTM and CDR2 ANQGSEA. With 8 bases removed from V and 1 base from J, the gap between germline ends came to 12 bases. The CDR3 is 13 residues long. CDR3 protein: CSIYRGSYNEQFF. The CDR3, as DNA: TGCAGCATTTACCGTGGGTCCTACAATGAGCAGTTCTTC.

The V gene is TRBV5-4, the J gene TRBJ1-4; D is perhaps TRBD1 (6 bases). The CDR3 runs to 17 residues. Trimming stripped 0 bases from V and 1 base from J, with 13 bases between. Germline CDR1 reads SGHNT; CDR2 reads YYREEE (reference sequence). Here the CDR3 reads CASSLGGQRRTNEKLFF. CDR3 nucleotides: TGTGCCAGCAGCTTGGGAGGACAGCGGAGAACTAATGAAAAACTGTTTTTT.

V usage is TRBV28 and J usage is TRBJ1-5; 9 bases map to TRBD1. Germline values: CDR1 MDHEN, CDR2 SYDVKM. The CDR3 has 16 amino acids. The V gene end was trimmed by 4 bases and the J gene end by 2 bases; junction bases not matched to a gene: 6. CDR3 in DNA: TGTGCCAGCAGTTCACACAGGGGGCCTGGCAATCAGCCCCAGCATTTT. It is translated as CASSSHRGPGNQPQHF.

This clonotype was observed a handful of times. The DNA for the CDR3 is TGTGCCAGCAGTTACAGGGGTTTGGGTGAGCAGTTCTTC. It codes for CASSYRGLGEQFF. The chain links TRBV2 to TRBJ2-1, with TRBD1 matching 7 bases. After removal of 5 bases from V and 9 bases from J, the junction contained 7 bases not matched to a gene. The CDR3 extends over 13 amino acids. Germline values: CDR1 SNHLY, CDR2 FYNNEI.